The next 30 T cell receptor beta chains were all read from a single sample in a study of blood T cell repertoires in COVID-19. Generated by immunoSEQ multiplex PCR, the TCRdb table keeps only in-frame clones and is missing some. The table shows 65,000 to 95,000 clones, with 75% to 85% occurring only once. Sequenced input: peripheral blood. Receptors originate from a woman aged 45 to 65 with acute or convalescent COVID-19.

The chain links TRBV5-1 to TRBJ1-4; the D gene is possibly TRBD1 (6 bases). Trimming took 5 bases from V and 3 from J, leaving 14 bases between them. The germline gives CDR1 SGHRS, CDR2 YFSETQ. This CDR3 has 15 residues. The CDR3 spells CASRYTGKANEKLFF. CDR3 coding DNA: TGCGCCAGCAGATATACAGGGAAAGCTAATGAAAAACTGTTTTTT.

V usage is TRBV14 and J usage is TRBJ1-4; tentatively, D is TRBD1 (5 bases). Germline loops: CDR1 SGHDN, CDR2 FVKESK. This CDR3 contains 15 residues. The V end was cut by 0 bases, the J end by 6 bases, with 11 bases between. The DNA of the CDR3 is TGTGCCAGCAGCCAAGAACCTACGGGGGATGAAAAACTGTTTTTT. Residues: CASSQEPTGDEKLFF.

A single count supports this clone. This chain links TRBV4-2 with TRBJ2-3, with 7 bases matching TRBD2. The CDR3 length is 14 residues. V was pared by 8 bases and J by 0 bases, with 5 bases of the junction left unmatched. Germline CDR1 is LGHNA and CDR2 is YNFKEQ. The CDR3 DNA reads as TGTGCCAGCTCGGGACTAACTAGCACAGATACGCAGTATTTT. Translating it yields CASSGLTSTDTQYF.

The chain has TRBV18 and TRBJ2-1; TRBD2 agrees at 8 bases. The CDR3 contains 16 residues. V was clipped by 5 bases and J by 6 bases; unmatched bases: 12. Germline CDR1 KGHSH, CDR2 LQKENI. The chain's CDR3 is CASSSGRSGSGNEQFF. CDR3 bases: TGTGCCAGCTCATCTGGAAGGAGCGGGAGTGGCAATGAGCAGTTCTTC.

V usage is TRBV6-6 and J usage is TRBJ1-2; D is unclear. Germline-derived CDR1 and CDR2 are MNHNY and SVGAGI (reference sequence). This CDR3 is 14 amino acids long. With 5 bases removed from V and 5 bases from J, the gap between germline ends came to 15 bases. CDR3 residues: CASSHPEAAYGYTF. CDR3 nucleotides: TGTGCCAGCAGTCACCCTGAGGCCGCGTATGGCTACACCTTC.

The DNA for the CDR3 is TGTGCCAGCAGTGAAGTCAGGGCTGGAAACACCATATATTTT. It is translated as CASSEVRAGNTIYF. This chain uses TRBV2 with TRBJ1-3; perhaps TRBD1 as D (5 bases). Looked up from germline, CDR1 is SNHLY and CDR2 is FYNNEI. The CDR3 sequence is 14 residues long. V lost 1 base and J 2 bases, leaving 6 bases between the germline ends. Drawing the rest from reference TRBV2 and TRBJ1-3, the complete variable domain is EPEVTQTPSHQVTQMGQEVILRCVPISNHLYFYWYRQILGQKVEFLVSFYNNEISEKSEIFDDQFSVERPDGSNFTLKIRSTKLEDSAMYFCASSEVRAGNTIYFGEGSWLTVV.

This chain uses TRBV25-1 with TRBJ1-2; no clear D. Trimming shortened V by 3 bases and J by 9 bases, and 11 bases separated the two germline ends. Germline V gene sequence: CDR1 MGHDK, CDR2 SYGVNS. The CDR3 totals 12 residues. The DNA for the CDR3 is TGTGCCAGCAGTGACCCCTCTCAGAGCTACACCTTC. It yields the protein CASSDPSQSYTF.

The chain is built from TRBV6-4 and TRBJ2-7, with TRBD2 identical over 8 bases. The CDR3 has 15 residues. The J segment lost 4 bases and the V segment lost 4 bases, leaving 9 bases of the junction unmatched. Per the germline V gene, CDR1 is MRHNA and CDR2 is SNTAGT. The CDR3 reads CASSVRAGAGYEQYF. CDR3 bases: TGTGCCAGCAGTGTTCGAGCGGGGGCCGGTTACGAGCAGTACTTC.

The gene calls are TRBV7-2 and TRBJ2-7, with D possibly TRBD2 on 6 matching bases. CDR1 is SGHTA and CDR2 is FQGNSA in the germline V gene. V lost 2 bases and J 3 bases, leaving 14 bases between the germline ends. The CDR3 loop spans 15 amino acids. The CDR3: CASSLYGGPHYEQYF. For the CDR3, the DNA is TGTGCCAGCAGCTTATACGGGGGACCTCACTACGAGCAGTACTTC.

The rearrangement joins TRBV24-1 to TRBJ2-2; a possible D gene is TRBD1 (6 bases). CDR1 KGHDR and CDR2 SFDVKD come from the germline V gene. This CDR3 region has 13 residues. V was trimmed by 5 bases and J by 8 bases, leaving 11 bases between them. CDR3 coding DNA: TGTGCCACCAGTGGTCCAGGGGTTGGGGAGCTGTTTTTT. It encodes CATSGPGVGELFF.

J is TRBJ1-3 and V is TRBV7-9, with no clear D. Per the germline V gene, CDR1 is SEHNR and CDR2 is FQNEAQ (reference sequence). CDR3 length: 15 amino acids. V was trimmed by 5 bases and J by 0 bases, leaving 11 bases between them. The DNA of the CDR3 is TGTGCCAGCAGCGCCCGGGAGAACTCTGGAAACACCATATATTTT. It specifies CASSARENSGNTIYF.

The rearrangement uses TRBV2 and TRBJ1-5, with D tentatively TRBD1 (5 bases). Trimming took off 3 bases at V and 4 bases at J, with 10 bases between the two ends. Germline loops: CDR1 SNHLY, CDR2 FYNNEI. This CDR3 is built from 14 residues. CDR3 sequence reads: CASSEGRGNQPQHF. The CDR3 nucleotides are TGTGCCAGCAGTGAGGGAAGGGGAAATCAGCCCCAGCATTTT.

V is TRBV19 and J is TRBJ2-1, with 10 bases matching TRBD2. V gave up 6 bases and J gave up 3 bases; unmatched junction bases: 2. Germline CDR1 and CDR2: LNHDA and SQIVND (reference sequence). This CDR3 comprises 14 residues. CDR3 coding DNA: TGTGCCAGTAGAGCTAGCGGGAGCTACAATGAGCAGTTCTTC. Translation: CASRASGSYNEQFF.

In nucleotides, the CDR3 is TGCGCCAGCAGCCCCATCCAGGGGGTTATCCAAGAGACCCAGTACTTC. Its protein is CASSPIQGVIQETQYF. This sequence joins TRBV4-3 and TRBJ2-5; 7 nucleotides match TRBD1. The CDR3 is made up of 16 amino acids. Germline CDR1 and CDR2: LGHNA and YSLEER. Trimming removed 4 bases from V and 1 base from J; junction bases left unmatched: 9.

This chain links TRBV6-2 or TRBV6-3 with TRBJ2-7; 7 nucleotides align to TRBD1. V shed 5 bases and J 1 base; nucleotides not matched to a gene: 5. Germline V lookup: CDR1 MNHEY, CDR2 SVGEGT. This CDR3 spans 14 amino acids. The CDR3 DNA is TGTGCCAGCAGTAAGACAGGGAATTCCTACGAGCAGTACTTC. Protein product: CASSKTGNSYEQYF.

CDR3 nucleotides: TGTGCCAGCAGCTTAGTGGGGCAGAAGGGCAATCAGCCCCAGCATTTT. Translation gives CASSLVGQKGNQPQHF. The V and J genes are TRBV7-2 and TRBJ1-5; a possible D gene is TRBD1 (5 bases). Trimming took 1 base from V and 2 from J, leaving 12 bases between them. In germline, CDR1 is SGHTA, CDR2 FQGNSA. The CDR3 sequence is 16 residues long.

The chain employs TRBV7-3 and TRBJ1-1; D unclear. Germline loops: CDR1 SGHTA, CDR2 FQGTGA. The CDR3 sequence is 13 residues long. V was trimmed by 5 bases and J by 3 bases, leaving 10 bases between them. The CDR3 bases are TGTGCCAGCAGCCCCAGGAGGTACACTGAAGCTTTCTTT. Protein sequence: CASSPRRYTEAFF.

This clone was counted once. The chain has TRBV5-1 and TRBJ2-5; the D is unclear. Trimming removed 2 bases at V and 5 bases at J, with 4 bases between. In germline, CDR1 is SGHRS, CDR2 YFSETQ. This CDR3 spans 11 amino acids. The CDR3 protein is CASSLSETQYF. CDR3 bases: TGCGCCAGCAGCTTATCGGAGACCCAGTACTTC.

This chain connects TRBV6-5 to TRBJ2-3; 11 nucleotides align to TRBD2. This CDR3 has 15 amino acids. Losses at the gene ends were 6 bases for V and 6 bases for J; bases not matched to a gene: 8. Germline CDR1 and CDR2: MNHEY and SVGAGI. DNA for the CDR3: TGTGCCAGCAGGATAGCGGGAGGGCCAGTCGATACGCAGTATTTT. Its protein product is CASRIAGGPVDTQYF.

The V gene is TRBV6-5, the J gene TRBJ1-6; no clear D gene. CDR3 length: 12 amino acids. V lost 5 bases to trimming and J lost 8 bases, with 7 bases between them. Germline V gene data show CDR1 as MNHEY and CDR2 as SVGAGI. CDR3 residues: CASSRGDSPLHF. The CDR3 DNA is TGTGCCAGCAGTAGAGGTGATTCACCCCTCCACTTT.

The V call is TRBV2, the J call TRBJ2-7, with 8 bases that match TRBD2. CDR3 length: 17 amino acids. The germline gives CDR1 SNHLY, CDR2 FYNNEI. Losses at the gene ends were 0 bases for V and 2 bases for J; bases not matched to a gene: 9. CDR3 nucleotides: TGTGCCAGCAGTGAAGCGCTTCCGGGTAGCGGGACCTACGAGCAGTACTTC. Amino acids: CASSEALPGSGTYEQYF.

The chain employs TRBV7-9 and TRBJ2-5; D may be TRBD2 (5 bases). The CDR3 is 14 residues long. The V end was cut by 2 bases, the J end by 9 bases, with 16 bases between. Germline CDR1 SEHNR, CDR2 FQNEAQ (reference sequence). The CDR3 DNA reads TGTGCCAGCAGCTTAACTAGTCCCTCAGACCCCCAGTACTTC. Translated, it gives CASSLTSPSDPQYF.

CDR3 DNA sequence: TGTGCCAGCAGGATCGGGGGCGAGCAGTACTTC. Translating it yields CASRIGGEQYF. The chain links TRBV12-3 or TRBV12-4 to TRBJ2-7; tentatively, D is TRBD2 (6 bases). Trimming shortened V by 6 bases and J by 6 bases, and 9 bases separated the two germline ends. The CDR3 length is 11 residues.

The chain joins TRBV29-1 to TRBJ2-5, with a tentative D call TRBD1 (5 bases). Trimming removed 6 bases from V and 3 bases from J, with 11 bases in between. The CDR3 consists of 12 residues. CDR1 is SQVTM, CDR2 ANQGSEA, per germline. As DNA, the CDR3 is TGCAGCGTCGAACCCAGGGAAGAGACCCAGTACTTC. Protein sequence: CSVEPREETQYF.

The J gene is TRBJ2-1, the V gene TRBV23-1; 8 bases align to TRBD2. TRBV23-1 is filed as an ORF, its function uncertain. V lost 8 bases and J lost 1; bases outside the gene matches: 10. The CDR3 is made up of 16 amino acids. CDR3 sequence (DNA): TGCGCCAGCGGATTATTATTAGCGGGGTCCTACAATGAGCAGTTCTTC. Its translation: CASGLLLAGSYNEQFF.

This rearrangement joins TRBV6-2 or TRBV6-3 to TRBJ1-1, with D unresolved. V was clipped by 6 bases and J by 1 base, with 12 bases between them. Germline CDR1 reads MNHEY; CDR2 reads SVGEGT. CDR3 length: 14 residues. The CDR3, as DNA: TGTGCCAGCAGCCGCCCTGCGCGGAACACTGAAGCTTTCTTT. Protein: CASSRPARNTEAFF.

V and J are TRBV7-2 and TRBJ1-2; D is perhaps TRBD1 (6 bases). The V gene lost 0 bases and the J gene lost 6 bases, with 14 bases spanning the gap. Looked up from germline, CDR1 is SGHTA and CDR2 is FQGNSA. The CDR3 sequence is 15 residues long. The CDR3 region is CASSLAIRGGDGYTF. The CDR3 nucleotides read TGTGCCAGCAGCTTAGCGATTAGGGGGGGCGATGGCTACACCTTC.

The chain couples TRBV2 to TRBJ2-3, with TRBD2 as a possible D gene (8 bases). Germline values: CDR1 SNHLY, CDR2 FYNNEI. V gave up 3 bases and J gave up 4 bases, with 20 bases separating them. This CDR3 contains 17 residues. The CDR3 DNA follows: TGTGCCAGCAGTGAGCCAGGGGGGCGGGGGGCCTCAGATACGCAGTATTTT. It translates to CASSEPGGRGASDTQYF.

V usage is TRBV30 and J usage is TRBJ1-2; TRBD1 matches 7 bases. This CDR3 has 13 amino acids. In germline, CDR1 is GTSNPN, CDR2 SVGIG (reference sequence). The ends lost 2 bases at V and 4 bases at J; junction bases unmatched: 4. The CDR3 sequence is CAWSIGQVYGYTF. CDR3 sequence (DNA): TGTGCCTGGAGTATTGGACAGGTCTATGGCTACACCTTC.

This chain connects TRBV3-1 (or the pseudogene TRBV3-2) to TRBJ2-1; no reliable D call. Germline V lookup: CDR1 LGHDT, CDR2 YNNKEL (reference sequence). This CDR3 comprises 14 residues. V shed 3 bases and J shed 4 bases, with 10 bases lying between them. CDR3 nucleotide sequence: TGTGCCAGCAGCCAGCCGCCTAGGTACAATGAGCAGTTCTTC. Encoded protein: CASSQPPRYNEQFF.